This T cell receptor (beta chain) was identified in a study of blood T cell repertoires in COVID-19. In the study overall: Nucleic acid was either cDNA or gDNA, and it came from T cells, B-cell-depleted T cells, or PBMCs.

Germline assignment: CDR1 LNHDA and CDR2 SQIVND (reference sequence). The CDR3 consists of 15 residues. V dropped 6 bases and J dropped 7; count of bases not matched to a gene: 10. Measured with immunoSEQ multiplex PCR; TCRdb has only the in-frame clones, and not every one. The data show around 250,000 clones, roughly 80% seen once. This TCR was sampled from a man aged 45-60 years with active or convalescent COVID-19. Sequenced: peripheral blood. V and J are TRBV19 and TRBJ1-4; 8 nucleotides line up with TRBD1. CDR3: CASRLGAGGREKLFF. CDR3 bases: TGTGCCAGTAGGCTGGGGGCAGGGGGCCGTGAAAAACTGTTTTTT.